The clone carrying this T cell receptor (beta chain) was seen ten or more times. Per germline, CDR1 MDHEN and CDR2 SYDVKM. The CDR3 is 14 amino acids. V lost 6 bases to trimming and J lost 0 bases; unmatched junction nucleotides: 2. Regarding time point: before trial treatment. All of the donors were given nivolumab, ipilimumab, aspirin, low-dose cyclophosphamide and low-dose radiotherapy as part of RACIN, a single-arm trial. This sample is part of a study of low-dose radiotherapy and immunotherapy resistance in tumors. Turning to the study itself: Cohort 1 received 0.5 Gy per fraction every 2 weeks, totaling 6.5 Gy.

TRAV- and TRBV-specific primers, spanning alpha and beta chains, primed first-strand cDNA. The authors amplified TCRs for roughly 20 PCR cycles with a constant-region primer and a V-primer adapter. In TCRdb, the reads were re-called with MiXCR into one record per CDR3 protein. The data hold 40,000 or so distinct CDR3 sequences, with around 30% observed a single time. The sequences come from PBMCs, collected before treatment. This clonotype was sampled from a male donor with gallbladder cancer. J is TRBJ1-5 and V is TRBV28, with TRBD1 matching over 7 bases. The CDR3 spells CASRDRISNQPQHF. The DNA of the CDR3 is TGTGCCAGCAGGGACAGGATTAGCAATCAGCCCCAGCATTTT.